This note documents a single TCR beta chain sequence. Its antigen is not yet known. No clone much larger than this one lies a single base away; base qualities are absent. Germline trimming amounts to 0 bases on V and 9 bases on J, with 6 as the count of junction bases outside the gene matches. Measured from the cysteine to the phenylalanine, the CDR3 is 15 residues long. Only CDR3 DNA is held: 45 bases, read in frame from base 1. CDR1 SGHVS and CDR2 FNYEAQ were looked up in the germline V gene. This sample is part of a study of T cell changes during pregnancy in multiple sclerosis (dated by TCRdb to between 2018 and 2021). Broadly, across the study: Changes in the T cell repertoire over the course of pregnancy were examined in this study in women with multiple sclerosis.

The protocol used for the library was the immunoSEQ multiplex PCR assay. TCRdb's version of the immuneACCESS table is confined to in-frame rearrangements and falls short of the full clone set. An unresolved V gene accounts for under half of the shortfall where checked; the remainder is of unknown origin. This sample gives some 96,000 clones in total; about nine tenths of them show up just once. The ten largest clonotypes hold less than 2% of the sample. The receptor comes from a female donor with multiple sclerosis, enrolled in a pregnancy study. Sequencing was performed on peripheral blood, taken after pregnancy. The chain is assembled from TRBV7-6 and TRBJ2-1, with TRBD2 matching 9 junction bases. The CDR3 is CASSLAAGGPGEQFF. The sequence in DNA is TGTGCCAGCAGCTTAGCTGCGGGAGGGCCGGGTGAGCAGTTCTTC.